Listed below are T cell receptor beta chains from one sample, sequenced in a study of graft-versus-host responses after intestinal transplantation. Assay used: immunoSEQ multiplex PCR; TCRdb lists only in-frame clones, some missing. The repertoire holds roughly 90,000 clones, with 75% to 95% as singletons. No antigen has been identified for these receptors. Sequences were derived from unstimulated CD8+ T cells sorted from spleen or lymph node cells, sampled before intestinal transplant. The source is a human donor who received an intestinal transplant. The CDR3 runs from the conserved cysteine through the conserved F or W. Fields, in order: D gene, V gene, clone size, CDR3 length, J gene, CDR3 protein, CDR3 DNA. The D gene is left open where the match is weak. Clone sizes are given selectively: once, few, many, or a class where the clone is expanded.

>TRBD2|TRBV5-4|.|18|TRBJ2-1
CASSQLPSGPSSYNEQFF
TGTGCCAGCAGCCAGCTTCCTAGCGGACCGAGCTCCTACAATGAGCAGTTCTTC
>.|TRBV19|.|15|TRBJ2-5
CASSTPFGSDETQYF
TGTGCCAGTAGTACCCCCTTCGGGTCGGATGAGACCCAGTACTTC
>.|TRBV4-1|.|15|TRBJ1-4
CASSQVGGINEKLFF
TGCGCCAGCAGCCAAGTAGGGGGTATCAATGAAAAACTGTTTTTT
>.|TRBV9|.|15|TRBJ2-1
CASSVTGLLYNEQFF
TGTGCCAGCAGCGTAACGGGGTTACTATACAATGAGCAGTTCTTC
>.|TRBV27|.|13|TRBJ2-7
CASSFGQNYEQYF
TGTGCCAGCAGTTTTGGGCAGAACTACGAGCAGTACTTC
>.|TRBV5-5|.|14|TRBJ1-1
CASSFLGGGTEAFF
TGTGCCAGCAGCTTCTTGGGTGGCGGCACTGAAGCTTTCTTT
>.|TRBV9|.|14|TRBJ2-7
CASSGDGDSYEQYF
TGTGCCAGCAGCGGGGATGGGGACTCCTACGAGCAGTACTTC
>TRBD1|TRBV5-4|.|17|TRBJ1-1
CASSSGLTGDGYTEAFF
TGTGCCAGCAGCTCGGGCCTAACAGGGGATGGGTACACTGAAGCTTTCTTT
>.|TRBV15|.|16|TRBJ2-1
CATSRGWQVLSNEQFF
TGTGCCACCAGCAGAGGATGGCAGGTTCTCTCCAATGAGCAGTTCTTC
>.|TRBV21-1|once|10|TRBJ1-1
CARLGPEAFF
TGTGCCAGATTAGGACCCGAAGCTTTCTTT
>.|TRBV4-1|.|16|TRBJ1-2
CASSHQDGEASYGYTF
TGCGCCAGCAGCCATCAAGATGGGGAGGCCTCCTATGGCTACACCTTC
>.|TRBV10-2|few|17|TRBJ1-3
CASSESRDWGGGNTIYF
TGCGCCAGCAGTGAGTCGAGAGATTGGGGGGGTGGAAACACCATATATTTT
>.|TRBV11-2|.|11|TRBJ1-1
CASSITGEAFF
TGTGCCAGCAGCATTACAGGGGAAGCTTTCTTT
>TRBD1|TRBV6-5|.|14|TRBJ2-1
CASSYGQGRNEQFF
TGTGCCAGCAGTTATGGACAGGGAAGGAATGAGCAGTTCTTC
>.|TRBV27|.|12|TRBJ1-6
CASSLFNSPLHF
TGTGCCAGCAGTTTATTTAATTCACCCCTCCACTTT
>.|TRBV11-2|.|17|TRBJ2-3
CASSLYVGPRGADTQYF
TGTGCCAGCAGCTTATACGTCGGGCCAAGAGGGGCAGATACGCAGTATTTT
>TRBD2|TRBV28|once|17|TRBJ2-1
CASRPPSAGGGGNEQFF
TGTGCCAGCAGACCACCTAGCGCGGGAGGTGGTGGGAATGAGCAGTTCTTC
>TRBD2|TRBV2|.|14|TRBJ2-7
CASTTSGGPYEQYF
TGTGCCAGCACTACTAGCGGGGGGCCCTACGAGCAGTACTTC
>TRBD2|TRBV5-4|.|13|TRBJ2-7
CASTAGGLYEQYF
TGTGCCAGCACCGCGGGGGGGCTCTACGAGCAGTACTTC
>.|TRBV6-5|.|13|TRBJ2-1
CASSYSGYNEQFF
TGTGCCAGCAGTTACTCCGGATACAATGAGCAGTTCTTC
>.|TRBV14|.|11|TRBJ2-7
CASSQRQEQYF
TGTGCCAGCAGCCAACGGCAGGAGCAGTACTTC
>.|TRBV7-3|.|13|TRBJ1-6
CASSWGKNSPLHF
TGTGCCAGCAGCTGGGGGAAGAACTCACCCCTCCACTTT
>.|TRBV7-9|.|15|TRBJ1-4
CASSHFEGGGEKLFF
TGTGCCAGCAGCCACTTCGAGGGAGGCGGTGAAAAACTGTTTTTT
>.|TRBV5-4|.|14|TRBJ2-7
CASSLGVEAYEQYF
TGTGCCAGCAGCTTGGGGGTAGAAGCCTACGAGCAGTACTTC
>.|TRBV29-1|.|13|TRBJ2-1
CSVVASRANEQFF
TGCAGCGTAGTAGCGAGTCGGGCGAATGAGCAGTTCTTC
>.|TRBV19|.|16|TRBJ1-3
CASSILPLDSGNTIYF
TGTGCCAGTAGTATACTCCCTCTGGACAGTGGAAACACCATATATTTT
>TRBD1|TRBV11-2|.|14|TRBJ2-7
CASSSWDSYYEQYF
TGTGCCAGCAGCTCGTGGGACAGCTACTACGAGCAGTACTTC
>.|TRBV5-1|.|13|TRBJ1-2
CASGHAGRDGYTF
TGCGCCAGCGGACATGCAGGGAGGGACGGCTACACCTTC
>TRBD2|TRBV7-2|.|16|TRBJ2-2
CASSLVAGENTGELFF
TGTGCCAGCAGCTTAGTTGCGGGGGAAAACACCGGGGAGCTGTTTTTT